This TCR beta chain was documented in a study of cytomegalovirus exposure and HLA in healthy donors. About the study: HLA-typed donors were the source of some 85 million unique TCRs, which an early data release held.

Study conclusions and caveats: With DRB1 most and HLA-C fewest, TCR association rates differed between HLA loci in a later analysis. Fewer N-insertions (relative to the roughly 610-donor mean) were reportedly seen in an Asian-associated ancestry cluster in a later analysis.

Points on this clone: What it recognizes is unknown.

PCR was performed using 60 Vbeta and 13 Jbeta primers. Here immunoSEQ multiplex PCR was the method, and the copy in TCRdb shows in-frame clones only, minus some. The sample's table shows tens of thousands of clones. The CDR3 has 15 amino acids. V shed 5 bases and J 9 bases; nucleotides not matched to a gene: 7. Germline V gives CDR1 LNHDA, CDR2 SQIVND (reference sequence). This chain uses TRBV19 with TRBJ2-1, with 13 bases matching TRBD2. The sequenced material came from PBMCs. This clonotype was sampled from a man aged 50 to 60 in good health and CMV-seronegative. DNA for the CDR3: TGTGCCAGTAGTGTACTAGCGGGGGGGCGCGGTGAGCAGTTCTTC. Translating gives CASSVLAGGRGEQFF.